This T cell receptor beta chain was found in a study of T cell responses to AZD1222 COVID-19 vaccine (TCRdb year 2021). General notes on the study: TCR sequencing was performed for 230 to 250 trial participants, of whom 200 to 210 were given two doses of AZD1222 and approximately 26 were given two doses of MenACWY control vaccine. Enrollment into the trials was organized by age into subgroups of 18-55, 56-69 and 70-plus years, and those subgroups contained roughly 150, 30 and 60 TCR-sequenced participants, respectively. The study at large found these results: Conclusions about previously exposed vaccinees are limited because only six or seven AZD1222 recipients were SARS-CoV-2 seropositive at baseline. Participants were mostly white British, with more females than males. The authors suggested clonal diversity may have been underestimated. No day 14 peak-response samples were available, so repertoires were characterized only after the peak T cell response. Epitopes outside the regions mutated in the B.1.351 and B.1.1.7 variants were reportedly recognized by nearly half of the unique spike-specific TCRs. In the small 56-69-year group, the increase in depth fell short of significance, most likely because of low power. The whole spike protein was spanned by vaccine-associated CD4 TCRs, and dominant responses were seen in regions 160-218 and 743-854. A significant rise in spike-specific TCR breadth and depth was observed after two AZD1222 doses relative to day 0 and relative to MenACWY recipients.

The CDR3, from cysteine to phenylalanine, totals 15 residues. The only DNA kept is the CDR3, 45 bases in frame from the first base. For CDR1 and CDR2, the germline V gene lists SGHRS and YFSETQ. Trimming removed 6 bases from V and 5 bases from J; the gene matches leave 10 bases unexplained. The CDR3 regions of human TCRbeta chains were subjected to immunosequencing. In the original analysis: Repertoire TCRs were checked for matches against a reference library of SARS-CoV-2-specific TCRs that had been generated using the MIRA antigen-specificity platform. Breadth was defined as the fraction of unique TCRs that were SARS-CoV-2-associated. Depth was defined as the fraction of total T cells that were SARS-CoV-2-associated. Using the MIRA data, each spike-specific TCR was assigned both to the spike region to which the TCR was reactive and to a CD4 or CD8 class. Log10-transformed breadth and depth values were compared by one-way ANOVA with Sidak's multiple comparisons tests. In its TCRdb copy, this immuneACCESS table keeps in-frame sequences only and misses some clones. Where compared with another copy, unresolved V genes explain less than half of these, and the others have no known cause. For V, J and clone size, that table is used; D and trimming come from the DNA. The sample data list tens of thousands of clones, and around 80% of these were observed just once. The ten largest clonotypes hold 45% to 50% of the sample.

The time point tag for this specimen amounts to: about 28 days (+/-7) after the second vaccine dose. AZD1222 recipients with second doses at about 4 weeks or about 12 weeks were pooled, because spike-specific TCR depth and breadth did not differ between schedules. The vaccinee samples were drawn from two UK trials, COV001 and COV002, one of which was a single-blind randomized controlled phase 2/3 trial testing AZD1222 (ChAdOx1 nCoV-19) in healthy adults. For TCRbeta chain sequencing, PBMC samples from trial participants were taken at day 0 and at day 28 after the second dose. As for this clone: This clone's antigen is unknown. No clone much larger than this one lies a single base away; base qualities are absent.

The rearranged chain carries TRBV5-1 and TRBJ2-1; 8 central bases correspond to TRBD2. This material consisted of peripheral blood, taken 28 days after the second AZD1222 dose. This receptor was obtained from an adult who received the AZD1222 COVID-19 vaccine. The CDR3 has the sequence CASTPDAGGNNEQFF. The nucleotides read TGCGCCAGCACCCCTGATGCGGGAGGAAACAATGAGCAGTTCTTC.